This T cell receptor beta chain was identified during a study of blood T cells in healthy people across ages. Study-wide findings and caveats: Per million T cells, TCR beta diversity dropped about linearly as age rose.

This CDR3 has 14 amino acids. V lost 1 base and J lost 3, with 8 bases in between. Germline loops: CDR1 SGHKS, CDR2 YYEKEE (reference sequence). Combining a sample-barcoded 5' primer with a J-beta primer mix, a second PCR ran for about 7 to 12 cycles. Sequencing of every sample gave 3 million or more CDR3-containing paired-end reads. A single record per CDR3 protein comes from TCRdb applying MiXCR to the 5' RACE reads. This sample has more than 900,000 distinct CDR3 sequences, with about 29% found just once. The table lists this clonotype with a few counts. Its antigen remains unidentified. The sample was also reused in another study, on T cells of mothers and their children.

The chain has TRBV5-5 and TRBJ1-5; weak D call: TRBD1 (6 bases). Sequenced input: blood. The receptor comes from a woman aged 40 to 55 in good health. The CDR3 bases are TGTGCCAGCAGCTTGAGGGACACCAATCAGCCCCAGCATTTT. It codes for CASSLRDTNQPQHF.